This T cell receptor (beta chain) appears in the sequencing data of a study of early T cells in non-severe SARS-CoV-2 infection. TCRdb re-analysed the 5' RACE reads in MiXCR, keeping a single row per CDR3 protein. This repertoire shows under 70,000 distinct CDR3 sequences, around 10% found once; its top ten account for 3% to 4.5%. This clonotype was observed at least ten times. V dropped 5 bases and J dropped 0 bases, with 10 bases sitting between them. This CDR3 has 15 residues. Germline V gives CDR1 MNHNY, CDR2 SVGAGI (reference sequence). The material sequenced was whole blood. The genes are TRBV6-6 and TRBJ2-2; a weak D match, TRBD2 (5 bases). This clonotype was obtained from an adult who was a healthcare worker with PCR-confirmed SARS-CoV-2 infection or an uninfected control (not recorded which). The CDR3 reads CASSPPGANTGELFF. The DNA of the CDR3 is TGTGCCAGCAGTCCGCCCGGGGCGAACACCGGGGAGCTGTTTTTT.